The 29 T cell receptor beta chains presented below share a single source sample, sequenced in a study of T cell repertoires in cytomegalovirus infection. TCRdb redid the calling of the reads with MiXCR, one entry per CDR3 protein. Of nearly 650,000 distinct CDR3 sequences listed, roughly a quarter were seen once; the top ten hold 8%. Sequences were obtained from CD8+ T cells from PBMCs. All receptors derive from a human donor in good health (CMV status not recorded). Some clones in this sample may be carry-over from other donors' samples.

This clonotype was detected many times. This chain joins TRBV19 and TRBJ2-4; D gene ambiguous. This CDR3 contains 16 residues. The V gene's germline CDR1 is LNHDA and CDR2 SQIVND (reference sequence). Trimming pared 6 bases from V and 0 bases from J, leaving 15 bases between. The CDR3 reads CASSPLTPEAKNIQYF. The CDR3 nucleotides read TGTGCCAGTAGCCCGCTGACGCCGGAAGCCAAAAACATTCAGTACTTC.

The chain employs TRBV28 and TRBJ1-4; D possibly corresponds to TRBD1 (6 bases). The germline V gene encodes CDR1 MDHEN and CDR2 SYDVKM. Trimming took off 7 bases at V and 8 bases at J, with 14 bases between the two ends. The CDR3 consists of 13 residues. The CDR3 DNA reads TGTGCCAGCACCTATGAGGGGACAGAAAAACTGTTTTTT. As protein: CASTYEGTEKLFF.

This clonotype appeared many times. The rearrangement uses TRBV7-2 and TRBJ2-2; D unresolved. The CDR3 sequence is 17 residues long. V dropped 1 base and J dropped 4 bases, with 16 bases sitting between them. Germline assignment: CDR1 SGHTA and CDR2 FQGNSA. CDR3 in amino acids: CASSLVFKSTFTGELFF. The CDR3 DNA reads TGTGCCAGCAGCTTAGTTTTCAAGTCTACCTTCACCGGGGAGCTGTTTTTT. Full variable domain (missing parts from reference TRBV7-2 and TRBJ2-2): GAGVSQSPSNKVTEKGKDVELRCDPISGHTALYWYRQSLGQGLEFLIYFQGNSAPDKSGLPSDRFSAERTGGSVSTLTIQRTQQEDSAVYLCASSLVFKSTFTGELFFGEGSRLTVL.

About this clonotype itself: One end of the junction is discordant with germline, which a read error may explain. The CDR3, as DNA: TGTGTCAGCAGCTCCGGCGGAACAGAGACCCAGTACTTC. This sequence encodes CVSSSGGTETQYF. V is TRBV7-6 and J is TRBJ2-5; no firm D call. The CDR3 covers 13 residues. Germline V gene data show CDR1 as SGHVS and CDR2 as FNYEAQ.

V is TRBV5-6 and J is TRBJ2-3; D may be TRBD1 (5 bases). Germline assignment: CDR1 SGHDT and CDR2 YYEEEE. The CDR3 covers 14 residues. Trimming removed 5 bases from V and 6 bases from J, with 16 bases in between. The CDR3 sequence: CASSQGRPSDTQYF. DNA of the CDR3: TGTGCCAGCAGTCAGGGAAGACCTTCGGATACGCAGTATTTT.

This clonotype came up a few times. The V gene is TRBV7-9, the J gene TRBJ2-1, with 8 bases matching TRBD1. After removal of 5 bases from V and 2 bases from J, the junction contained 5 bases not matched to a gene. Germline CDR1 SEHNR, CDR2 FQNEAQ (reference sequence). The CDR3 contains 15 residues. The CDR3 sequence: CASSQTGEAYNEQFF. The DNA for the CDR3 is TGTGCCAGCAGCCAGACAGGGGAAGCCTACAATGAGCAGTTCTTC. Together with reference TRBV7-9 and TRBJ2-1, the CDR3 gives the full variable domain: DTGVSQNPRHKITKRGQNVTFRCDPISEHNRLYWYRQTLGQGPEFLTYFQNEAQLEKSRLLSDRFSAERPKGSFSTLEIQRTEQGDSAMYLCASSQTGEAYNEQFFGPGTRLTVL.

In its sample, this clonotype was seen many times. The chain has TRBV10-3 and TRBJ2-5, with D possibly TRBD1 on 6 matching bases. V gave up 6 bases and J gave up 4 bases, with 12 bases separating them. Germline lookup yields CDR1 ENHRY and CDR2 SYGVKD. The CDR3 totals 13 residues. The CDR3 bases are TGTGCCATCAGGGGGGCATCCCCAGAGACCCAGTACTTC. As protein: CAIRGASPETQYF.

This clonotype appeared many times. The rearrangement links TRBV7-2 to TRBJ2-3; D call uncertain. CDR3 size: 15 residues. Germline V gene sequence: CDR1 SGHTA, CDR2 FQGNSA. Trimming took off 5 bases at V and 4 bases at J, with 16 bases between the two ends. CDR3 residues: CASSAAWGRADTQYF. CDR3 nucleotide sequence: TGTGCCAGCAGCGCCGCCTGGGGTAGGGCAGATACGCAGTATTTT.

In its sample, this clonotype was seen many times. Here the CDR3 DNA reads TGTGCCAGCAGTTACTATAGGGAATACACCGGGGAGCTGTTTTTT. Its protein is CASSYYREYTGELFF. The chain carries TRBV6-2 or TRBV6-3 and TRBJ2-2; no reliable D call. V lost 1 base, J lost 3 bases, and 9 bases lay in between. There are 15 residues in the CDR3. Per the germline V gene, CDR1 is MNHEY and CDR2 is SVGEGT.

About this clonotype: This could be a read error, since a much larger clone is one nucleotide away. The genes are TRBV7-3 and TRBJ2-1, with TRBD2 as a possible D gene (5 bases). Looked up from germline, CDR1 is SGHTA and CDR2 is FQGTGA. V was pared by 3 bases and J by 4 bases, with 13 bases between. This CDR3 is built from 15 residues. The DNA of the CDR3 is TGTGCCAGCAGCTTCAAGCTAGCATCTTACAATGAGCAGTTCTTC. Protein sequence: CASSFKLASYNEQFF.

This clonotype was counted a single time. The V call is TRBV12-3 or TRBV12-4, the J call TRBJ2-2, with D maybe TRBD1 (5 bases). The V and J ends lost 4 bases and 7 bases respectively, with 16 bases between them. CDR3 size: 15 residues. The CDR3 protein is CASSSPDTYIGELFF. The DNA for the CDR3 is TGTGCCAGCAGTTCCCCGGACACTTACATCGGGGAGCTGTTTTTT.

The chain has TRBV20-1 and TRBJ2-1; D is unresolved. The germline CDR1 and CDR2 sequences are DFQATT and SNEGSKA (reference sequence). Trimming cost V 4 bases and J 2 bases, with 9 bases left between them. CDR3 size: 13 residues. For the CDR3, the DNA is TGCAGTGCTACGGTTCGGACCTACAATGAGCAGTTCTTC. Translated, it gives CSATVRTYNEQFF.

This clonotype was picked up many times. The chain joins TRBV6-2 or TRBV6-3 to TRBJ2-1, with 11 bases lining up with TRBD2. The CDR3 loop spans 15 amino acids. Trimming removed 8 bases from V and 5 bases from J; junction bases left unmatched: 8. Germline V lookup: CDR1 MNHEY, CDR2 SVGEGT. CDR3 sequence reads: CASRLTSGGNNEQFF. The DNA of the CDR3 is TGTGCCAGCCGATTAACTAGCGGGGGAAACAATGAGCAGTTCTTC.

This clonotype was seen just once. This may be a read error, as it is one base from a much larger clone. The CDR3 ends on some other residue instead of the conserved phenylalanine or tryptophan, so this is likely a read error. V is TRBV7-8 and J is TRBJ1-1; a possible D gene is TRBD1 (5 bases). The CDR3 contains 15 residues. Trimming removed 2 bases at V and 4 bases at J, with 14 bases between. CDR1 and CDR2 from the germline V gene are SGHVS and FQNEAQ. The CDR3 coding sequence is TGTGCCAGCAGCTTACTCGAGGGGCTGTTCACTGAAGCTTTCCTT. It translates to CASSLLEGLFTEAFL.

Concerning this clonotype itself: A much more abundant neighbour one base away suggests this may be a read error. The chain recombines TRBV11-2 with TRBJ1-4, with no clear D. This CDR3 contains 15 residues. Trimming removed 5 bases at V and 3 bases at J, with 13 bases between. CDR1 SGHAT and CDR2 FQNNGV come from the germline V gene. This CDR3 reads CASSVTSMANEKLFF. The CDR3 DNA is TGTGCCAGCAGCGTTACTTCAATGGCTAATGAAAAACTGTTTTTT.

This clonotype has at least ten counts. The rearrangement links TRBV7-8 to TRBJ2-7; D may be TRBD2 (5 bases). Between the trimmed V and J ends, which lost 7 bases and 3 bases, there was a span of 19 bases. The V gene's germline CDR1 is SGHVS and CDR2 FQNEAQ. CDR3 size: 15 residues. CDR3: CASTRWEPKNYEQYF. In nucleotides, the CDR3 is TGTGCCAGCACCAGGTGGGAGCCGAAAAACTACGAGCAGTACTTC.

The CDR3 bases are TGCAGCGTTGAAGCGGAGGACACCACCTACTCTGAGCAGTTCTTC. This encodes CSVEAEDTTYSEQFF. V and J are TRBV29-1 and TRBJ2-1, with D possibly called TRBD1 or TRBD2 (5 bases each). Germline V lookup: CDR1 SQVTM, CDR2 ANQGSEA. V lost 1 base and J 9 bases, leaving 19 bases between the germline ends. CDR3 length: 15 amino acids.

The table lists this clonotype with many counts. CDR3 region: CASSLVVDNEQFF. As DNA, the CDR3 is TGTGCCAGCAGCTTAGTAGTCGACAATGAGCAGTTCTTC. This chain links TRBV7-9 with TRBJ2-1; D uncertain. The germline V gene encodes CDR1 SEHNR and CDR2 FQNEAQ (reference sequence). The CDR3 length is 13 residues. Trimming shortened V by 1 base and J by 5 bases, and 6 bases separated the two germline ends.

This rearrangement joins TRBV28 to TRBJ2-1; D unclear. The assigned J gene may be wrong: the sequence end matches TRBJ2-7 better. The germline CDR1 and CDR2 sequences are MDHEN and SYDVKM. This CDR3 is built from 13 residues. The CDR3: CASSPTPYNEQYF. The CDR3 region has the DNA TGTGCCAGCAGTCCGACACCTTACAATGAGCAGTACTTC.

The sample holds many counts of this clonotype. The chain is built from TRBV7-2 and TRBJ1-2; TRBD1 might be the D (6 bases). V was cut by 6 bases and J by 4 bases, with 12 bases left in between. In germline, CDR1 is SGHTA, CDR2 FQGNSA. The CDR3 totals 13 residues. CDR3 DNA: TGTGCCAGCAGTCTACAGGGTTCCTATGGCTACACCTTC. This translates into CASSLQGSYGYTF.

This clonotype was found many times. The CDR3 DNA follows: TGTGCCAGCAGCTCCCCAGCGGGGGGCCTTAACACCGGGGAGCTGTTTTTT. Translated: CASSSPAGGLNTGELFF. This chain connects TRBV7-8 to TRBJ2-2; TRBD2 agrees at 9 bases. V shed 4 bases, J shed 2 bases, and the junction held 8 bases outside the gene matches. Germline CDR1 SGHVS, CDR2 FQNEAQ. The CDR3 totals 17 residues.

CDR3 in amino acids: CASRDPGLRDTEAFF. The CDR3 DNA follows: TGTGCCAGCAGAGACCCAGGGTTAAGGGACACTGAAGCTTTCTTT. The genes are TRBV6-7 and TRBJ1-1; the D gene is possibly TRBD1 (5 bases). TRBV6-7 is assigned to the ORF class and has an uncertain function. This CDR3 contains 15 residues. The ends were cut back, 6 bases at V and 3 bases at J, with 17 bases in the middle.

Ten or more counts support this clonotype. The chain couples TRBV7-2 to TRBJ2-1; D perhaps matches TRBD2 (6 bases). The CDR3 sequence is 15 residues long. Deletions cut 4 bases from V and 6 bases from J, with 16 bases between. The V gene's germline CDR1 is SGHTA and CDR2 FQGNSA. The CDR3 sequence is CASSWGLNPFNEQFF. CDR3 nucleotide sequence: TGTGCCAGCAGCTGGGGACTGAACCCATTCAATGAGCAGTTCTTC.

V usage is TRBV28 and J usage is TRBJ1-2; maybe TRBD1 (5 bases). CDR1 MDHEN and CDR2 SYDVKM come from the germline V gene. With 0 bases removed from V and 0 bases from J, the gap between germline ends came to 8 bases. The CDR3 runs to 15 residues. This CDR3 reads CASSLWTDTNYGYTF. CDR3 nucleotides: TGTGCCAGCAGTTTATGGACAGACACTAACTATGGCTACACCTTC.

The chain uses TRBV6-8 and TRBJ1-5; 8 nucleotides agree with TRBD1. The CDR3 sequence is 15 residues long. The trim removed 6 bases at V and 2 bases at J, leaving 6 bases unmatched. Per germline, CDR1 MNHGY and CDR2 SAAAGT. For the CDR3, the DNA is TGTGCCAGCAGCCTGGGACAGGCGGGCAATCAGCCCCAGCATTTT. This sequence encodes CASSLGQAGNQPQHF.

This clonotype showed up just a few times. The V gene is TRBV20-1, the J gene TRBJ2-4; tentative D call: TRBD2 (5 bases). V was trimmed by 0 bases and J by 0 bases, leaving 12 bases between them. The V gene's germline CDR1 is DFQATT and CDR2 SNEGSKA (reference sequence). The CDR3 has 16 residues. The CDR3 is CSARDREGEAKNIQYF. CDR3 sequence (DNA): TGCAGTGCTAGAGATAGAGAGGGAGAAGCCAAAAACATTCAGTACTTC.

The chain combines TRBV25-1 with TRBJ2-7; no definite D call. Germline CDR1 is MGHDK and CDR2 is SYGVNS. The CDR3 is made up of 20 amino acids. V was shortened by 6 bases and J by 0 bases, with 30 bases between the two germline ends. CDR3 region: CASRGPGETSLRTGSYEQYF. CDR3 in DNA: TGTGCCAGCAGGGGCCCTGGGGAAACCAGCCTGAGGACGGGCTCCTACGAGCAGTACTTC.

The chain couples TRBV7-6 to TRBJ1-2, with D possibly matching TRBD1 (6 bases). The V end was cut by 4 bases, the J end by 5 bases, with 8 bases between. This CDR3 has 12 amino acids. Looked up from germline, CDR1 is SGHVS and CDR2 is FNYEAQ. The chain's CDR3 is CASSYQGYGYTF. DNA of the CDR3: TGTGCCAGCAGCTACCAGGGGTATGGCTACACCTTC.

This chain links TRBV20-1 with TRBJ1-5; D not resolved. The CDR3 totals 15 residues. Germline values: CDR1 DFQATT, CDR2 SNEGSKA (reference sequence). V was shortened by 0 bases and J by 1 base, with 10 bases between the two germline ends. This CDR3 reads CSARDLRRSNQPQHF. CDR3 DNA: TGCAGTGCTAGAGATCTGCGACGGAGCAATCAGCCCCAGCATTTT.